The 31 T cell receptor beta chains below come from one sample, sequenced in a study of cytomegalovirus exposure and HLA in healthy donors. Profiled with immunoSEQ multiplex PCR; TCRdb holds only in-frame clones, not every one. The data hold about 63,000 clones, with approximately 88% observed a single time. The specimen was PBMCs. These receptor sequences come from a woman younger than 35 in good health and CMV-seronegative.

The chain is built from TRBV6-1 and TRBJ2-3; 14 bases fit TRBD2. The V gene end was trimmed by 0 bases and the J gene end by 8 bases; junction bases not matched to a gene: 4. The CDR3 totals 16 residues. Germline V CDR1 and CDR2: MNHNS, SASEGT. The chain's CDR3 is CASSEAQGLAGGTQYF. Here the CDR3 DNA reads TGTGCCAGCAGTGAAGCGCAAGGACTAGCGGGGGGTACGCAGTATTTT.

The rearrangement uses TRBV12-5 and TRBJ2-5, with D tentatively TRBD2 (5 bases). Germline-derived CDR1 and CDR2 are LGHNT and FRNRAP. The CDR3 loop spans 15 amino acids. The V end lost 7 bases, the J end lost 1 base, and 16 bases lay between the germline ends. CDR3 DNA: TGTGCTAGTGCTCTAAAGGTGAGCGGCCAAGAGACCCAGTACTTC. It specifies CASALKVSGQETQYF.

This clone was detected a few times. The chain recombines TRBV5-4 with TRBJ1-2, with 11 nucleotides matching TRBD1. The CDR3 covers 14 residues. The trim removed 4 bases at V and 3 bases at J, leaving 2 bases unmatched. Germline V gives CDR1 SGHNT, CDR2 YYREEE (reference sequence). This CDR3 is CASSRDRGDYGYTF. The CDR3 DNA reads as TGTGCCAGCAGCAGGGACAGGGGGGACTATGGCTACACCTTC.

This clone was seen more than once but under ten times. V gene TRBV7-2 combines with J gene TRBJ2-7; D gene unclear. CDR1 is SGHTA and CDR2 is FQGNSA in the germline V gene. This CDR3 has 15 amino acids. The germline V and J ends were trimmed by 1 base and 0 bases, with 10 bases remaining between them. The CDR3 DNA sequence: TGTGCCAGCAGCTTAGGCGGCCCTCTCTCCTACGAGCAGTACTTC. Translating gives CASSLGGPLSYEQYF.

This chain connects TRBV5-6 to TRBJ1-1; 7 bases map to TRBD1. This CDR3 comprises 14 residues. CDR1 SGHDT and CDR2 YYEEEE come from the germline V gene. V was pared by 4 bases and J by 3 bases, with 6 bases of the junction left unmatched. The CDR3 protein is CASSLGTEHTEAFF. The CDR3 coding sequence is TGTGCCAGCAGCCTCGGGACAGAGCACACTGAAGCTTTCTTT.

A word on this clone: Its ends do not fully match the called genes, so a read error is possible. The V gene is TRBV7-8, the J gene TRBJ2-1; 10 nucleotides match TRBD1. This CDR3 has 15 amino acids. The germline CDR1 and CDR2 sequences are SGHVS and FQNEAQ. The CDR3 region is CASSPLTGGKAEQFF. DNA for the CDR3: TGCGCCAGCAGCCCCCTGACAGGGGGCAAGGCTGAGCAGTTCTTC.

This chain joins TRBV9 and TRBJ1-1; no clear D. V lost 0 bases and J lost 0, with 3 bases in between. CDR1 is SGDLS and CDR2 is YYNGEE in the germline V gene. This CDR3 has 13 residues. The CDR3: CASSVELNTEAFF. In nucleotides, the CDR3 is TGTGCCAGCAGCGTAGAGCTGAACACTGAAGCTTTCTTT.

The DNA for the CDR3 is TGTGCCAGCAGACCTAATGACAGGTGCTCCTACGAGCAGTACTTC. It encodes CASRPNDRCSYEQYF. V gene TRBV5-4 combines with J gene TRBJ2-7, with D maybe TRBD1 (6 bases). The CDR3 covers 15 residues. Germline CDR1 is SGHNT and CDR2 is YYREEE (reference sequence). V shed 5 bases and J shed 0 bases, with 15 bases lying between them.

The chain carries TRBV2 and TRBJ2-1; 7 nucleotides match TRBD2. CDR3 length: 12 amino acids. CDR1 and CDR2 (germline): SNHLY, FYNNEI. The trim removed 8 bases at V and 6 bases at J, leaving 4 bases unmatched. The CDR3 DNA reads TGTGCCAGCTGGGGGGAGGGCAATGAGCAGTTCTTC. As protein: CASWGEGNEQFF.

The V gene is TRBV4-1, the J gene TRBJ2-2; TRBD1 might be the D (6 bases). This CDR3 region has 15 residues. The germline CDR1 and CDR2 sequences are MGHRA and YSYEKL. Trimming stripped 4 bases from V and 3 bases from J, with 12 bases between. CDR3 sequence: CASSPEDRYTGELFF. The CDR3 nucleotides read TGCGCCAGCAGCCCTGAGGACAGATACACCGGGGAGCTGTTTTTT.

The chain joins TRBV7-6 to TRBJ2-1; D is uncertain. CDR3 length: 15 residues. Deletions cut 1 base from V and 2 bases from J, with 9 bases between. Per germline, CDR1 SGHVS and CDR2 FNYEAQ. Here the CDR3 reads CASSLVKETYNEQFF. For the CDR3, the DNA is TGTGCCAGCAGCTTAGTTAAGGAGACCTACAATGAGCAGTTCTTC.

The rearrangement links TRBV27 to TRBJ2-3, with 10 bases matching TRBD1. The germline V gene encodes CDR1 MNHEY and CDR2 SMNVEV (reference sequence). Trimming cost V 8 bases and J 4 bases; bases outside gene matches: 6. CDR3 size: 14 residues. In DNA, the CDR3 is TGTGCCAGCGGCCGGGACAGGGGTCCAGATACGCAGTATTTT. Translating it yields CASGRDRGPDTQYF.

The chain links TRBV6-6 to TRBJ1-2, with TRBD1 matching over 7 bases. Germline CDR1 and CDR2: MNHNY and SVGAGI (reference sequence). Trimming removed 6 bases from V and 5 bases from J; junction bases left unmatched: 9. CDR3 length: 14 residues. The CDR3 is CASRTTAGGYGYTF. The CDR3 bases are TGTGCCAGCAGGACAACAGCAGGGGGGTATGGCTACACCTTC.

This clone has a single count. The V call is TRBV18, the J call TRBJ1-2; a possible D gene is TRBD1 (5 bases). V was trimmed by 5 bases and J by 10 bases, leaving 20 bases between them. The length of the CDR3 is 14 residues. Per the germline V gene, CDR1 is KGHSH and CDR2 is LQKENI. DNA for the CDR3: TGTGCCAGCTCAGCCACCGGGACGGGGGTTGACTACACCTTC. Its protein is CASSATGTGVDYTF.

The CDR3 protein is CASHGREGQDRFNEQFF. The CDR3, as DNA: TGTGCCAGCCACGGGCGGGAGGGCCAGGATAGGTTTAATGAGCAGTTCTTC. The chain employs TRBV19 and TRBJ2-1; 9 bases match TRBD2. Losses at the gene ends were 9 bases for V and 7 bases for J; bases not matched to a gene: 19. CDR3 length equals 17 residues. CDR1 and CDR2 (germline): LNHDA, SQIVND (reference sequence). Combining the CDR3 with reference TRBV19 and TRBJ2-1 gives the whole variable domain DGGITQSPKYLFRKEGQNVTLSCEQNLNHDAMYWYRQDPGQGLRLIYYSQIVNDFQKGDIAEGYSVSREKKESFPLTVTSAQKNPTAFYLCASHGREGQDRFNEQFFGPGTRLTVL.

The chain recombines TRBV28 with TRBJ1-5, with TRBD1 matching 10 bases. Germline V CDR1 and CDR2: MDHEN, SYDVKM. The CDR3 is 16 residues long. After removal of 5 bases from V and 4 bases from J, the junction contained 8 bases not matched to a gene. DNA for the CDR3: TGTGCCAGCAGTACAAAGGACAGGGGGATAAATCAGCCCCAGCATTTT. Protein: CASSTKDRGINQPQHF.

The chain couples TRBV4-2 to TRBJ2-7; D unclear. Germline CDR1 LGHNA, CDR2 YNFKEQ. Trimming stripped 0 bases from V and 3 bases from J, with 9 bases between. This CDR3 spans 14 amino acids. The CDR3 spells CASSQEYRDYEQYF. The CDR3 DNA reads as TGTGCCAGCAGCCAAGAATACAGAGACTACGAGCAGTACTTC.

The chain combines TRBV29-1 with TRBJ2-7; 7 bases align to TRBD1. The germline V gene encodes CDR1 SQVTM and CDR2 ANQGSEA. The CDR3 loop spans 14 amino acids. Germline trimming cut 6 bases from V and 0 bases from J; bases unmatched to any gene: 8. This CDR3 is CSVKRQGSSYEQYF. CDR3 nucleotides: TGCAGCGTGAAAAGACAGGGTTCCTCCTACGAGCAGTACTTC.

The V call is TRBV5-1, the J call TRBJ1-4, with TRBD1 identical over 7 bases. J gave up 0 bases and V 3 bases, and 5 bases lay outside the gene matches. The CDR3 has 16 residues. Per the germline V gene, CDR1 is SGHRS and CDR2 is YFSETQ. In DNA, the CDR3 is TGCGCCAGCAGCTGGGGGACAGCTTCAACTAATGAAAAACTGTTTTTT. This translates into CASSWGTASTNEKLFF. Based on the CDR3 plus reference TRBV5-1 and TRBJ1-4, the full variable domain is KAGVTQTPRYLIKTRGQQVTLSCSPISGHRSVSWYQQTPGQGLQFLFEYFSETQRNKGNFPGRFSGRQFSNSRSEMNVSTLELGDSALYLCASSWGTASTNEKLFFGSGTQLSVL.

The chain joins TRBV30 to TRBJ1-5, with 8 bases aligning to TRBD1. With V trimmed by 1 base and J by 5 bases, 10 bases remained unmatched. There are 16 residues in the CDR3. Germline values: CDR1 GTSNPN, CDR2 SVGIG (reference sequence). In nucleotides, the CDR3 is TGTGCCTGGAGTGGACAGGGGTGGCCAGGGGATCAGCCCCAGCATTTT. It codes for CAWSGQGWPGDQPQHF.

In its sample, this clone was seen once. V usage is TRBV28 and J usage is TRBJ1-2; D is possibly TRBD1 (6 bases). The CDR3 contains 14 residues. Trimming took off 3 bases at V and 2 bases at J, with 10 bases between the two ends. Germline V gene lookup returns CDR1 MDHEN and CDR2 SYDVKM. The CDR3 nucleotides read TGTGCCAGCAGTTTGGGGGGGCCCAACTATGGCTACACCTTC. Protein: CASSLGGPNYGYTF.

The chain employs TRBV28 and TRBJ2-1; TRBD2 matches at 8 bases. The CDR3 contains 16 residues. With V trimmed by 7 bases and J by 9 bases, 17 bases remained unmatched. Germline CDR1 is MDHEN and CDR2 is SYDVKM. The CDR3 DNA reads TGTGCCAGCACTGATGGACCCGGGACTAGATTAGGTGAGCAGTTCTTC. This translates into CASTDGPGTRLGEQFF.

V is TRBV20-1 and J is TRBJ2-7; D gene uncertain. Trimming removed 6 bases from V and 4 bases from J, with 4 bases in between. Germline V lookup: CDR1 DFQATT, CDR2 SNEGSKA (reference sequence). CDR3 length: 9 residues. CDR3 in amino acids: CSASYEQYF. The CDR3 DNA follows: TGCAGTGCCAGTTACGAGCAGTACTTC.

The rearrangement uses TRBV5-1 and TRBJ2-3; no clear D. The CDR3 spans 16 residues. Trimming took 4 bases from V and 2 from J, leaving 17 bases between them. Looked up from germline, CDR1 is SGHRS and CDR2 is YFSETQ. In DNA form, the CDR3 reads TGCGCCAGCAGCCTCGCCCCGAGCGAGTACACAGATACGCAGTATTTT. Translation gives CASSLAPSEYTDTQYF.

This chain joins TRBV5-1 and TRBJ1-2; tentative D call: TRBD1 (6 bases). Trimming took off 3 bases at V and 3 bases at J, with 15 bases between the two ends. Germline V CDR1 and CDR2: SGHRS, YFSETQ. The CDR3 totals 15 residues. The CDR3 DNA is TGCGCCAGCAGCTCAGGGGCTCGGGGAGACTATGGCTACACCTTC. Translating it yields CASSSGARGDYGYTF.

The chain joins TRBV6-5 to TRBJ2-7, with 9 bases fitting TRBD2. V lost 0 bases, J lost 2 bases, and 5 bases stayed unmatched. Germline-derived CDR1 and CDR2 are MNHEY and SVGAGI. The CDR3 consists of 16 residues. The CDR3, as DNA: TGTGCCAGCAGTTACTCGGGGCGGGGGGGCGCCTACGAGCAGTACTTC. Its protein product is CASSYSGRGGAYEQYF.

The V call is TRBV5-4, the J call TRBJ2-5; a possible D gene is TRBD1 (5 bases). Trimming took off 2 bases at V and 2 bases at J, with 13 bases between the two ends. CDR1 and CDR2 from the germline V gene are SGHNT and YYREEE (reference sequence). The CDR3 loop spans 15 amino acids. CDR3 nucleotide sequence: TGTGCCAGCAGCTTATTCGTCAGGGCTCAAGAGACCCAGTACTTC. Its protein product is CASSLFVRAQETQYF.

The chain is built from TRBV5-1 and TRBJ2-3; a weak D match, TRBD2 (6 bases). This CDR3 is built from 14 residues. Trimming pared 2 bases from V and 5 bases from J, leaving 12 bases between. Germline lookup yields CDR1 SGHRS and CDR2 YFSETQ. Here the CDR3 DNA reads TGCGCCAGCAGCTTATCACTAGCTGAAGATACGCAGTATTTT. Amino acids: CASSLSLAEDTQYF.

The chain has TRBV4-1 and TRBJ2-2; D perhaps matches TRBD2 (7 bases). The V end was cut by 4 bases, the J end by 1 base, with 19 bases between. Germline CDR1 and CDR2: MGHRA and YSYEKL. This CDR3 has 18 amino acids. The CDR3 DNA reads TGCGCCAGCAGCCCAGGGGCCGTCGGGGGGCGGAACACCGGGGAGCTGTTTTTT. It specifies CASSPGAVGGRNTGELFF.

The J gene is TRBJ2-4, the V gene TRBV18; D may be TRBD1 (6 bases). Per the germline V gene, CDR1 is KGHSH and CDR2 is LQKENI. The CDR3 consists of 20 residues. V lost 2 bases to trimming and J lost 0 bases, with 23 bases between them. CDR3 coding DNA: TGTGCCAGCTCACCAAGGGTACAGGGAGATAAGCCCATAGCCAAAAACATTCAGTACTTC. It specifies CASSPRVQGDKPIAKNIQYF.

With regard to this clone: One end of the junction varies from germline; a read error may be responsible. The chain carries TRBV27 and TRBJ2-6; a weak D match, TRBD2 (5 bases). This CDR3 region has 14 residues. The germline V gene encodes CDR1 MNHEY and CDR2 SMNVEV (reference sequence). The CDR3 loop is CASKEVSEANVLTF. In nucleotides, the CDR3 is TGTGCCAGCAAGGAGGTCTCTGAGGCCAACGTCCTGACTTTC.